This entry is about one T cell receptor (beta chain). The data stem from a study of blood T cell repertoires in COVID-19. CDR3 length: 16 residues. V was clipped by 3 bases and J by 7 bases; unmatched bases: 10. Germline CDR1 SGHRS, CDR2 YFSETQ. Only in-frame clones appear in the TCRdb table, and some are missing; sequencing was by immunoSEQ multiplex PCR. The sample has 300,000 to 350,000 clones, roughly 90% seen once; the top ten hold about 0.93%. Sequencing was performed on PBMCs or T cells enriched from blood (not recorded which). The source is a woman aged 25 to 39 who had recovered from COVID-19. The chain uses TRBV5-1 and TRBJ2-1; TRBD2 agrees at 10 bases. CDR3 bases: TGCGCCAGCAGCTCTGCCGGAGCGGGGGGGCTGAATGAGCAGTTCTTC. This encodes CASSSAGAGGLNEQFF.